The 15 T cell receptor beta chains below were found in one sample sequenced in a study of post-analysis software for immune sequencing data. Findings of the study overall: TRBV5-6, TRBV5-1 and TRBV20-1 belonged to a set of roughly 5 TRBV segments that were more frequent in patients than controls.

These receptors' targets are unknown. Carried by the TCR beta cDNA libraries were unique molecular identifiers. TCRdb independently ran MiXCR on the PCR reads; one entry per CDR3 protein. Among 380,000 or so distinct CDR3 sequences listed, roughly 38% were seen once. Sequenced: blood. The origin of the receptors is a girl aged 5 to 17 with multiple sclerosis.

This clonotype appeared a few times. The chain recombines TRBV5-4 with TRBJ2-7, with 8 bases aligning to TRBD1. The last part of the DNA fits TRBJ2-5 better; the J call may be wrong. The CDR3 length is 14 residues. Per the germline V gene, CDR1 is SGHNT and CDR2 is YYREEE (reference sequence). CDR3 bases: TGTGCCAGCAGCTTCCAGGGGGCGGAGGAGACCCAGTACTTC. It specifies CASSFQGAEETQYF.

As concerns this clonotype: Germline and junction disagree at one end, which may indicate a read error. This chain joins TRBV12-3 or TRBV12-4 and TRBJ2-3; D might be TRBD2 (5 bases). This CDR3 region has 14 residues. The CDR3 loop reads CASSTRRGLDAQYF. The DNA of the CDR3 is TGTGCCAGCAGTACCCGCCGGGGTCTAGATGCGCAGTATTTT.

This sequence joins TRBV4-1 and TRBJ2-4; unclear D gene. Germline V lookup: CDR1 MGHRA, CDR2 YSYEKL. The germline V and J ends were trimmed by 0 bases and 1 base, with 13 bases remaining between them. The CDR3 consists of 17 residues. The CDR3 sequence is CASSQDPDQRAKNIQYF. As DNA, the CDR3 is TGCGCCAGCAGCCAAGATCCCGACCAGAGGGCCAAAAACATTCAGTACTTC.

The chain carries TRBV6-1 and TRBJ2-4; a weak D match, TRBD2 (5 bases). Germline V gene sequence: CDR1 MNHNS, CDR2 SASEGT. The CDR3 length is 13 residues. With 6 bases removed from V and 4 bases from J, the gap between germline ends came to 10 bases. The CDR3 nucleotides read TGTGCCAGCAGCTGGACTGAGAAAAACATTCAGTACTTC. As protein: CASSWTEKNIQYF.

This clonotype was seen a handful of times. This CDR3 is CASSYEGNTEKLFF. The DNA for the CDR3 is TGTGCCAGCAGTTACGAGGGGAACACGGAAAAACTGTTTTTT. The chain employs TRBV6-5 and TRBJ1-4; tentatively, D is TRBD1 (5 bases). CDR1 and CDR2 from the germline V gene are MNHEY and SVGAGI. The V gene lost 2 bases and the J gene lost 8 bases, with 12 bases spanning the gap. This CDR3 is 14 amino acids long.

The J gene is TRBJ1-2, the V gene TRBV5-1; perhaps TRBD1 as D (5 bases). The CDR3 has 15 amino acids. The V gene lost 0 bases and the J gene lost 4 bases, with 13 bases spanning the gap. Germline V lookup: CDR1 SGHRS, CDR2 YFSETQ. CDR3 amino acids: CASSLDWGGGYGYTF. The DNA for the CDR3 is TGCGCCAGCAGCTTGGATTGGGGCGGGGGCTATGGCTACACCTTC.

V is TRBV7-2 and J is TRBJ2-7, with 9 bases lining up with TRBD1. The germline gives CDR1 SGHTA, CDR2 FQGNSA. Trimming cost V 5 bases and J 5 bases; bases outside gene matches: 7. The CDR3 has 14 amino acids. CDR3: CASSHRDRVHEQYF. Here the CDR3 DNA reads TGTGCCAGCAGCCACCGGGACAGGGTACACGAGCAGTACTTC.

This clonotype showed up just a few times. The V and J genes are TRBV12-5 and TRBJ2-1; 9 bases are a match to TRBD2. The CDR3 spans 13 residues. With 8 bases clipped from V and 3 bases from J, the junction kept 2 bases outside the gene matches. Germline V lookup: CDR1 LGHNT, CDR2 FRNRAP. The CDR3 DNA follows: TGTGCTAGTTCTAGCGGGGACTACAATGAGCAGTTCTTC. It translates to CASSSGDYNEQFF.

The chain carries TRBV12-3 or TRBV12-4 and TRBJ2-1; 9 bases align to TRBD1. There are 14 residues in the CDR3. V lost 6 bases and J lost 13; bases outside the gene matches: 13. CDR3 in amino acids: CASSAGTGSETQFF. The CDR3 DNA follows: TGTGCCAGCAGCGCCGGGACAGGGAGCGAGACCCAGTTCTTC.

This chain links TRBV6-2 or TRBV6-3 with TRBJ2-1, with 10 bases lining up with TRBD2. Germline-derived CDR1 and CDR2 are MNHEY and SVGEGT. The CDR3 loop spans 18 amino acids. V was clipped by 2 bases and J by 8 bases; unmatched bases: 15. The CDR3 nucleotides read TGTGCCAGCAGTTACCCCGTGTCTAGCGGGGGCCCTAGCGATGAGCAGTTCTTC. This sequence encodes CASSYPVSSGGPSDEQFF.

This sequence joins TRBV12-3 or TRBV12-4 and TRBJ2-1, with D perhaps TRBD1 or TRBD2 (6 bases each). This CDR3 has 15 amino acids. The V end lost 3 bases, the J end lost 7 bases, and 16 bases lay between the germline ends. CDR3 sequence: CASSFVRGQGNEQFF. The CDR3 DNA reads TGTGCCAGCAGTTTTGTACGGGGGCAGGGGAATGAGCAGTTCTTC.

The rearrangement links TRBV27 to TRBJ1-2; D is perhaps TRBD1 (6 bases). The length of the CDR3 is 13 residues. The V end was cut by 6 bases, the J end by 6 bases, with 14 bases between. Per germline, CDR1 MNHEY and CDR2 SMNVEV (reference sequence). The CDR3 coding sequence is TGTGCCAGCAGGGACAGCTTCGCGGATGGCTACACCTTC. It specifies CASRDSFADGYTF.

This clonotype has a handful of counts. The rearrangement links TRBV6-2 or TRBV6-3 to TRBJ2-5; the D is unclear. The J call could be wrong; TRBJ2-7 is a better fit for the DNA end. The germline CDR1 and CDR2 sequences are MNHEY and SVGEGT. The CDR3 runs to 12 residues. The CDR3: CASSQRMDEQYF. The DNA of the CDR3 is TGTGCCAGCAGTCAGCGAATGGACGAGCAGTACTTC.

The chain couples TRBV20-1 to TRBJ2-7; tentative D call: TRBD2 (5 bases). The CDR3 is 17 residues long. The V gene lost 0 bases and the J gene lost 7 bases, with 25 bases spanning the gap. The V gene's germline CDR1 is DFQATT and CDR2 SNEGSKA (reference sequence). CDR3 sequence (DNA): TGCAGTGCTAGAGATGAGACCCCGGGGTTTCTACACAATGAGCAGTACTTC. Residues: CSARDETPGFLHNEQYF.

This chain uses TRBV4-1 with TRBJ2-1, with D possibly matching TRBD2 (7 bases). Germline V lookup: CDR1 MGHRA, CDR2 YSYEKL. This CDR3 comprises 17 residues. The V gene lost 0 bases and the J gene lost 7 bases, with 19 bases spanning the gap. CDR3 protein: CASSQDPQGGASNEQFF. In nucleotides, the CDR3 is TGCGCCAGCAGCCAAGATCCCCAAGGGGGGGCAAGTAATGAGCAGTTCTTC.